The present entry profiles one T cell receptor (beta chain) with its context. This clonotype was counted between two and nine times. This clone's antigen is unknown. Base qualities are not recorded, but no much larger clone differs from it by a single base. The data were obtained in a study of identical twins listed by TCRdb under 2016. Regarding the research as a whole: To test whether fetal clonotypes persist, the study used deep sequencing on TCR alpha and beta repertoires from monozygotic twins, unrelated adults of various ages, and cord blood. To rule out contamination, replicate twin experiments were performed at different times with different library preparation protocols.

To prepare the library, 5' RACE was applied. The sequencer listed for this sample is Illumina HiSeq 2000. A universal primer binding site was added through template switching, and the final cDNA carried a unique molecular identifier so that TCR cDNA molecules could be counted accurately. Specific primers in the conserved constant-segment region were used to synthesize first-strand cDNA for the TCR alpha and beta chains. To control for contamination, every cDNA library carried two barcodes: a SMART-Mk sample barcode plus Illumina barcodes. Two successive PCR steps introduced TruSeq adapter sequences along with Illumina sample barcodes. TCR alpha and beta cDNA libraries were sequenced on the Illumina HiSeq platform with custom primers. As for the original processing: Unique molecular identifiers were extracted from raw reads with MiGEC, and CDR3 positions were determined with MiXCR. Recombination models were inferred per individual with the repgenHMM and IGoR tools using an EM algorithm. The tcR package in R was used for shared clonotype analysis, with sharing normalized by the product of cloneset sizes. To study raw recombination free of thymic and clonal selection effects, out-of-frame nonproductive sequences were analyzed. The public reads were reprocessed in TCRdb via fastp at Q25 and MiXCR, keeping in-frame beta chains. Rows with a matching CDR3 protein are joined into one entry that keeps the most common DNA and genes. It is TCRdb's table, rather than the study itself, that gives the V and J calls and clone size. For this sample there are about 340,000 distinct CDR3 sequences; over 9% appear just once. The ten largest clones capture around 7.2% of the sample.

CDR1 and CDR2, per the germline V gene, are MGHRA and YSYEKL. Trimming leaves V shorter by 5 bases and J shorter by 3 bases, with the junction holding 7 bases beyond the gene matches. The CDR3, from cysteine to phenylalanine, totals 17 residues. The sequence is cut down to CDR3 DNA, 51 bases in frame from base 1. Study-wide conclusions, independent of this receptor: Fewer insertions were carried by abundant cord blood beta clonotypes, a similar but weaker trend appeared in young adult naive repertoires, and no such trend appeared in memory repertoires. Conclusions relied on cross-sectional statistical analysis, since the same donors could not be followed over many years. Invariant T cells such as MAIT and iNKT could partly confound zero-insertion analyses, although diverse VJ usage argued against such confounding for most clonotypes. In beta out-of-frame sequences, excess twin sharing was weaker, because having fewer shared sequences lowered the signal-to-noise ratio. Recombination models systematically underestimated out-of-frame TCR alpha sharing in monozygotic twins but agreed with sharing between unrelated individuals. Compared with coincidental sharing between unrelated individuals, out-of-frame TCR alpha sequences shared between twins showed an excess of sequences with low generation probability.

Every donor was a healthy Caucasian. The twin cohort consisted of three pairs of female monozygotic twins, all aged roughly 18 to 30 years. CD4+ and CD8+ T cell populations were isolated with positive isolation kits from Invitrogen. The sample was also linked to a second study, of yellow fever vaccine responses in identical twins. As that second paper reports: According to the authors, in identical twins the way T cells responded to vaccination appeared partly convergent and partly personalized. In the study, vaccine-responding T cell clones were precisely tracked in identical twins.

This clonotype was sampled from a woman in her late teens or twenties in good health. Material for sequencing was CD8+ T cells sorted from blood. The chain links TRBV4-1 with TRBJ2-2; 12 central bases correspond to TRBD1. At the DNA level, the sequence is TGCGCCAGCAGCGGGGACAGGGGGCTACGGTACACCGGGGAGCTGTTTTTT. This gives the protein CASSGDRGLRYTGELFF.